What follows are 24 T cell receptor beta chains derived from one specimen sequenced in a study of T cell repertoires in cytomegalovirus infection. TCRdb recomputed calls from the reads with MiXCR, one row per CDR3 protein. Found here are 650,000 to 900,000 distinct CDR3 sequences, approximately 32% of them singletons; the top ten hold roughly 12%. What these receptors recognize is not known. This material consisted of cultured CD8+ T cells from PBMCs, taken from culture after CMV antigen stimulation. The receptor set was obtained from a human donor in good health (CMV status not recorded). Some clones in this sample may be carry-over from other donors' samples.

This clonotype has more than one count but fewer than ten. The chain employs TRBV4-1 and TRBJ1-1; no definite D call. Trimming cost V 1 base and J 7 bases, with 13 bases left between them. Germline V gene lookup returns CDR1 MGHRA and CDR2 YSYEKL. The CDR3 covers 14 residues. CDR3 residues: CASSQVSVNGEAFF. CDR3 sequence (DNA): TGCGCCAGCAGCCAAGTTTCCGTTAACGGTGAAGCTTTCTTT.

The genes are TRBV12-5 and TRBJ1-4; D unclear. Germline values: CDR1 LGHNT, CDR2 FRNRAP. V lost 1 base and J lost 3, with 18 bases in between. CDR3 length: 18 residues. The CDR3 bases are TGTGCTAGTGGTTTGGCCCAGCCTTCAGTTCACTCTAATGAAAAACTGTTTTTT. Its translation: CASGLAQPSVHSNEKLFF.

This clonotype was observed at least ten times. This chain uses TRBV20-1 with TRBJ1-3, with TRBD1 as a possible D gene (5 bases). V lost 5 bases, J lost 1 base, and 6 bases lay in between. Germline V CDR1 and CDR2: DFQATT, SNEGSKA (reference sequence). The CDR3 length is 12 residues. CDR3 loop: CSAGGSGNTIYF. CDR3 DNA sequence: TGCAGTGCTGGGGGATCTGGAAACACCATATATTTT.

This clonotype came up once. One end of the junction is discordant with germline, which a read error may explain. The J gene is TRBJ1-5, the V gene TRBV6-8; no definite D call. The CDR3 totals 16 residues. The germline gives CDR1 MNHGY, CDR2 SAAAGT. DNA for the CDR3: TGTGCCAGCAGTTACTCCTCGGGGAATAGCAATCAGCCCAAGCATTTT. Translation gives CASSYSSGNSNQPKHF.

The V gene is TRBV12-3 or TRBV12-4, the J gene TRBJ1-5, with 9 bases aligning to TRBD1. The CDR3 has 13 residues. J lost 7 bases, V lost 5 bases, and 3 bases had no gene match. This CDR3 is CASSPQGAQPQHF. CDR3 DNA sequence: TGTGCCAGCAGTCCACAGGGGGCGCAGCCCCAGCATTTT.

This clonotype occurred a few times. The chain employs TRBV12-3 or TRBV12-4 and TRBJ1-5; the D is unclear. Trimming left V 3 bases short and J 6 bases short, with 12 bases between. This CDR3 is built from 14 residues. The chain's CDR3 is CASSFGGISQPQHF. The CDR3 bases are TGTGCCAGCAGTTTCGGAGGGATCAGTCAGCCCCAGCATTTT.

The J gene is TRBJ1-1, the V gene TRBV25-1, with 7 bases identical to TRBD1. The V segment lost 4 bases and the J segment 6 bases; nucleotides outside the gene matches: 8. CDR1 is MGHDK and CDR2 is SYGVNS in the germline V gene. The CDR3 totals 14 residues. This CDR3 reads CASSVQGLSPEAFF. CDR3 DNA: TGTGCCAGCAGTGTACAGGGGTTATCTCCTGAAGCTTTCTTT.

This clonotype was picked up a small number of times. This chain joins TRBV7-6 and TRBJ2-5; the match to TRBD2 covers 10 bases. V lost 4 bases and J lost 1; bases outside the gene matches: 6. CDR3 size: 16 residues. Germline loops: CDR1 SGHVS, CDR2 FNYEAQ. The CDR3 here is CASSWVLAGAQETQYF. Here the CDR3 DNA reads TGTGCCAGCAGCTGGGTGCTAGCGGGGGCCCAAGAGACCCAGTACTTC.

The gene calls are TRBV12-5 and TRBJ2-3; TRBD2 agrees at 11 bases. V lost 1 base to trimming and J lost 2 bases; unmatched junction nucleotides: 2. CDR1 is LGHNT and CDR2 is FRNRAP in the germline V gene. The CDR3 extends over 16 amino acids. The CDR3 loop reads CASGLAGLAVTDTQYF. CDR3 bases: TGTGCTAGTGGTTTGGCGGGACTAGCGGTCACAGATACGCAGTATTTT.

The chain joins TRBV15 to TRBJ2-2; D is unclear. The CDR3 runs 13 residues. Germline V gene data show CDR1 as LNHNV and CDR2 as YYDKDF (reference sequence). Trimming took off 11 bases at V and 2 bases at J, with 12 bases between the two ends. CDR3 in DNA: TGTGCCGTCCCACAGCAAAACACCGGGGAGCTGTTTTTT. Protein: CAVPQQNTGELFF.

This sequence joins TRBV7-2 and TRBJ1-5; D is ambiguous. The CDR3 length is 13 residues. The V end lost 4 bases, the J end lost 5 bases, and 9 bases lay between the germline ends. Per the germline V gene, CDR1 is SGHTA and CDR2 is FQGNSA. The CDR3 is CASSSPDDQPQHF. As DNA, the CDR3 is TGTGCCAGCAGCTCTCCAGATGATCAGCCCCAGCATTTT.

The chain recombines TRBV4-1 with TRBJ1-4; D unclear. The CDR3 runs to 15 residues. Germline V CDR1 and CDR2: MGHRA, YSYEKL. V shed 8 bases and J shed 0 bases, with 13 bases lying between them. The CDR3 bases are TGCGCCAGCGGCCGGACGGTAGCAACTAATGAAAAACTGTTTTTT. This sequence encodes CASGRTVATNEKLFF.

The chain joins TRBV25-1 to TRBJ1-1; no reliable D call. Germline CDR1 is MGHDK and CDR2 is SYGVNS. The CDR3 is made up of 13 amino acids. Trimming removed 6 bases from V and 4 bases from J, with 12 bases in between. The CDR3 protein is CASSSGQSTEAFF. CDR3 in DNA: TGTGCCAGCAGCTCCGGGCAGAGCACTGAAGCTTTCTTT.

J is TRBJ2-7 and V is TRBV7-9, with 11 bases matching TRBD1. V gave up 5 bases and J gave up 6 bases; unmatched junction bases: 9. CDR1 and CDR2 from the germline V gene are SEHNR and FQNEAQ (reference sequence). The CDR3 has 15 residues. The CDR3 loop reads CASSPPGTGGREQYV. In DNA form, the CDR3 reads TGTGCCAGCAGCCCCCCGGGGACAGGGGGTCGCGAGCAGTACGTC.

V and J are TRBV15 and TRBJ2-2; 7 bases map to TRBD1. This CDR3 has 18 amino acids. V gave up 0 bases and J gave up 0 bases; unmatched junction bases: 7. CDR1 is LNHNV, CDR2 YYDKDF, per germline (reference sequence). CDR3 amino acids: CATSRDLWDRTNTGELFF. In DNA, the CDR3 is TGTGCCACCAGCAGAGATCTCTGGGACAGAACGAACACCGGGGAGCTGTTTTTT.

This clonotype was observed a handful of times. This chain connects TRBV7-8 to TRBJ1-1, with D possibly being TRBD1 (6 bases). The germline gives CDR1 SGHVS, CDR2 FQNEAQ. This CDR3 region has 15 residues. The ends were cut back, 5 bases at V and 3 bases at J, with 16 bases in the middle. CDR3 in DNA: TGTGCCAGCAGCAAAACAGGGATGTGGGACACTGAAGCTTTCTTT. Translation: CASSKTGMWDTEAFF.

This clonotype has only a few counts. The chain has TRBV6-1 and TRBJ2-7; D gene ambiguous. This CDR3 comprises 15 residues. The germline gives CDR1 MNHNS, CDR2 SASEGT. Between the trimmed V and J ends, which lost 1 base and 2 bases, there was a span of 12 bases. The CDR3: CASSEGETSPYEQYF. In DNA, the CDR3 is TGTGCCAGCAGTGAAGGTGAGACGAGCCCCTACGAGCAGTACTTC.

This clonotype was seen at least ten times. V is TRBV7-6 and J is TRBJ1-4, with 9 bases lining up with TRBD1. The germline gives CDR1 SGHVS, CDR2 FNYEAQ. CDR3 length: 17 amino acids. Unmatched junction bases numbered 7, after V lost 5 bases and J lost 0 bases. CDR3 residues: CASSGTGQGATNEKLFF. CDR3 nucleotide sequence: TGTGCCAGCAGCGGCACGGGACAGGGTGCAACTAATGAAAAACTGTTTTTT.

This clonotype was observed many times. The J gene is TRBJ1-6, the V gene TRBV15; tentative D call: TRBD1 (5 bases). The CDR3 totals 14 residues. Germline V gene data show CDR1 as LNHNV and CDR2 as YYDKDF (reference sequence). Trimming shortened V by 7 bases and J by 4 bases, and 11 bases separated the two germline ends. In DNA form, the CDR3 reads TGTGCCACCACTGATCAGGGATATAATTCACCCCTCCACTTT. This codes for CATTDQGYNSPLHF.

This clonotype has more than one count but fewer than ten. The CDR3 DNA sequence: TGTGCCAGCAGCCGGAGCGGGGCGGTGAACACTGAAGCTTTCTTT. It encodes CASSRSGAVNTEAFF. This chain uses TRBV7-8 with TRBJ1-1; possibly TRBD1 for D (5 bases). CDR3 length: 15 residues. The germline V and J ends were trimmed by 5 bases and 0 bases, with 13 bases remaining between them. In germline, CDR1 is SGHVS, CDR2 FQNEAQ.

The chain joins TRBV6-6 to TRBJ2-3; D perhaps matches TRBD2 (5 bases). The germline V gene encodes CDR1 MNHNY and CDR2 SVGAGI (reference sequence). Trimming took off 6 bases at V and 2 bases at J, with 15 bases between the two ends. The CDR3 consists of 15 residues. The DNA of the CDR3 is TGTGCCAGCAGGGCCCTCCCGGGAACCACAGATACGCAGTATTTT. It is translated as CASRALPGTTDTQYF.

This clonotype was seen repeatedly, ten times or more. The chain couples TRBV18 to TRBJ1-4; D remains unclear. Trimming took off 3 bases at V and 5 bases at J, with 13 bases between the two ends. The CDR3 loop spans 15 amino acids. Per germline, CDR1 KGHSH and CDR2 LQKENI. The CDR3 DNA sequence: TGTGCCAGCTCACCGCCTTCAGAGTGGAATGAAAAACTGTTTTTT. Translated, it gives CASSPPSEWNEKLFF.

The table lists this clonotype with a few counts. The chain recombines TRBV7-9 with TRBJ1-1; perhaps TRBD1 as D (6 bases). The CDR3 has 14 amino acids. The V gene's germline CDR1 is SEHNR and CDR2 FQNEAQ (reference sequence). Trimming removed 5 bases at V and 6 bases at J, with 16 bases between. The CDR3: CASSDSQGIPEAFF. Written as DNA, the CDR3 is TGTGCCAGCAGCGACTCACAGGGAATCCCTGAAGCTTTCTTT.

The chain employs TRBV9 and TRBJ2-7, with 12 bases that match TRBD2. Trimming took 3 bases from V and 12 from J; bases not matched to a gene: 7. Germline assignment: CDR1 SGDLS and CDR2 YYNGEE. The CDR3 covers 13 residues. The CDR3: CASSETSGGPLYV. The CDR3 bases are TGTGCCAGCAGCGAGACTAGCGGGGGCCCTTTGTACGTC.